A selection of T cell receptor beta chains follows, all from one sample in a study of OX40 agonist ivuxolimab in advanced cancers. The table came from immunoSEQ multiplex PCR; TCRdb's copy has only in-frame clones and leaves some out. The profile shows roughly 80,000 clones, 90% of them singletons. The sample was CD4+ or CD8+ T cells sorted from blood, taken in a trial of the OX40 agonist ivuxolimab. The receptor set was obtained from an adult with an advanced solid tumor such as melanoma, head and neck, liver or kidney cancer. The CDR3 runs from the conserved cysteine through the conserved F or W. A D gene is named only where the DNA matches it firmly. The listing skips clone size in some rows; elsewhere it reads once, few, many or a size class.

-	-	TRBV7-2	TRBJ2-1	TGTGCCAGCAGCTTATCGGGGGATGAGCAGTTCTTC	CASSLSGDEQFF
-	once	TRBV28	TRBJ2-7	TGTGCCAGCAGCTGGGACCCCCGCTACGAGCAGTACTTC	CASSWDPRYEQYF
TRBD2	once	TRBV6-4	TRBJ2-1	TGTGCCAGCAAGACTAGCGGGAGGTACTACAATGAGCAGTTCTTC	CASKTSGRYYNEQFF
-	-	TRBV5-3	TRBJ2-7	TGTGCCAGAAGCCACACCACAGGGTTCCGACCAACCTACGAGCAGTACTTC	CARSHTTGFRPTYEQYF
-	-	TRBV27	TRBJ2-7	TGTGCCAGCAGTTCCAGGCAGGGTAAATACGAGCAGTACTTC	CASSSRQGKYEQYF
TRBD1	-	TRBV6-1	TRBJ2-2	TGTGCCAGCAGTGTGGACAGGGGGATTCCCGGGGAGCTGTTTTTT	CASSVDRGIPGELFF
-	-	TRBV4-3	TRBJ2-5	TGCGCCAGCAGCCAAGATCGCGGCGCCAACGAGACCCAGTACTTC	CASSQDRGANETQYF
-	-	TRBV5-1	TRBJ1-5	TGCGCCAGCAGCTTGGGCCCAGGGAGCCAAGGGGCCCAGCATTTT	CASSLGPGSQGAQHF
TRBD1	-	TRBV6-5	TRBJ1-1	TGTGCCAGCAGGGACAGGGGCGAGGTCACTGAAGCTTTCTTT	CASRDRGEVTEAFF
-	-	TRBV7-8	TRBJ1-1	TGTGCCAGCAGCTTTTATGGGGGGCGTAGGGATTTGAACACTGAAGCTTTCTTT	CASSFYGGRRDLNTEAFF
TRBD2	once	TRBV27	TRBJ2-1	TGTGCCAGCAGTTTTTTGAATCCCTCAGGGCCACGCACTAGCGGGAGGACCAATGAGCAGTTCTTC	CASSFLNPSGPRTSGRTNEQFF
-	-	TRBV6-4	TRBJ2-7	TGTGCCAGCAGTGAAGGGGGCTACGAGCAGTACTTC	CASSEGGYEQYF
TRBD2	-	TRBV5-1	TRBJ2-7	TGCGCCAGCAGCTCCCGACTAGCCCACGAGCAGTACTTC	CASSSRLAHEQYF
-	-	TRBV4-2	TRBJ2-2	TGTGCCAGCAGCCAAGTAGTCGGAGATACCGGGGAGCTGTTTTTT	CASSQVVGDTGELFF
TRBD1	-	TRBV6-1	TRBJ1-2	TGTGCCACCGGGACAGGGGTATATGGCTACACCTTC	CATGTGVYGYTF
-	-	TRBV19	TRBJ2-1	TGTGCCAGTAGTTTGGAATCGTCCTCCTACAATGAGCAGTTCTTC	CASSLESSSYNEQFF
-	-	TRBV6-1	TRBJ2-7	TGTGCCAGCTGCGACAGGAGGAACGAGCAGTACTTC	CASCDRRNEQYF
TRBD2	-	TRBV28	TRBJ2-5	TGTGCCAGCAGGACGGGGGGAGAGACCCAGTACTTC	CASRTGGETQYF
-	once	TRBV5-6	TRBJ2-2	TGTGCCAGCAGCATCGTAACTCGGTCCGGGGAGCTGTTTTTT	CASSIVTRSGELFF
-	-	TRBV18	TRBJ1-5	TGTGCCAGCTCACCGAGGCAGGGCTATCAGCCCCAGCATTTT	CASSPRQGYQPQHF
TRBD1	-	TRBV7-2	TRBJ1-4	TGTGCCAGCAGCTTAGAAGTTGGGGGACAGGGGGTGGGTGAAAAACTGTTTTTT	CASSLEVGGQGVGEKLFF
-	-	TRBV7-2	TRBJ2-1	TGTGCCAGCAGCTTGGGCGTTAGCTCCTACAATGAGCAGTTCTTC	CASSLGVSSYNEQFF
TRBD2	-	TRBV9	TRBJ2-3	TGTGCCAGCAGCGTAATCGGTACGGGAGGGAGGGCAGATACGCAGTATTTT	CASSVIGTGGRADTQYF